Here is one T cell receptor (beta chain) with its context. This CDR3 is 13 amino acids long. V lost 5 bases and J lost 4; bases outside the gene matches: 4. The germline V gene encodes CDR1 SGHVS and CDR2 FQNEAQ. The sample belongs to a study of cytomegalovirus exposure and HLA in healthy donors. PCR employed 60 Vbeta and 13 Jbeta primers. The table came from immunoSEQ multiplex PCR; TCRdb's copy has only in-frame clones and leaves some out. Of 100,000 to 150,000 clones listed, around 78% are singletons. V is TRBV7-8 and J is TRBJ2-5, with 7 positions matching TRBD1. This receptor was obtained from a middle-aged man in good health and CMV-seronegative. Sequencing was carried out using PBMCs. The CDR3 loop reads CASSRDRVETQYF. The DNA for the CDR3 is TGTGCCAGCAGCCGTGACAGGGTAGAGACCCAGTACTTC.